This is a list of T cell receptor beta chains from one sample in a study of blood T cell repertoires in COVID-19. Method: immunoSEQ multiplex PCR; TCRdb's copy keeps in-frame clones and lacks some. The sample records 60,000 to 95,000 clones, approximately 88% being singletons. Sequenced sample: peripheral blood. These receptors came from a woman in her fifties or sixties with acute or convalescent COVID-19. CDR3s include the opening cysteine and the closing phenylalanine or tryptophan. Fields, in order: V gene, clone size, J gene, D gene, CDR3 protein, CDR3 DNA. D genes are given only for firm matches. Only part of the rows carry a size: once, few, many, or a class if the clone is expanded.

TRBV3-1/TRBV3-2	NA	TRBJ2-7	NA	CASSLAGYSYEQYF	TGTGCCAGCAGCCTCGCGGGCTACTCCTACGAGCAGTACTTC
TRBV7-6	NA	TRBJ1-1	NA	CASSLDRGAEAFF	TGTGCCAGCAGCTTAGATCGGGGAGCTGAAGCTTTCTTT
TRBV27	once	TRBJ1-1	NA	CASSLSIGVSGAFF	TGTGCCAGCAGTTTATCTATTGGGGTATCGGGGGCTTTCTTT
TRBV18	NA	TRBJ2-3	NA	CASSPSSTDTQYF	TGTGCCAGCTCACCGTCGAGCACAGATACGCAGTATTTT
TRBV27	NA	TRBJ2-7	NA	CASSFGAGGGGQYF	TGTGCCAGCAGTTTCGGGGCTGGGGGAGGCGGGCAGTACTTC
TRBV6-5	NA	TRBJ2-5	TRBD1	CATTRDRGETQYF	TGTGCCACCACCCGGGACAGGGGAGAGACCCAGTACTTC
TRBV19	NA	TRBJ2-7	TRBD2	CASSMNLAGGSYEQYF	TGTGCCAGTAGTATGAACCTAGCGGGAGGTTCGTACGAGCAGTACTTC
TRBV11-2	NA	TRBJ2-5	NA	CASSQGRETQYF	TGTGCCAGCTCTCAGGGGAGAGAGACCCAGTACTTC
TRBV19	NA	TRBJ2-7	NA	CASSTGPGGSYEQYF	TGTGCCAGTAGTACGGGTCCCGGGGGTTCCTACGAGCAGTACTTC
TRBV28	NA	TRBJ1-4	NA	CASSGRKLFF	TGTGCCAGCAGTGGGAGGAAACTGTTTTTT
TRBV18	NA	TRBJ2-5	TRBD2	CASSPGTRQETQYF	TGTGCCAGCTCACCAGGGACTAGACAAGAGACCCAGTACTTC
TRBV5-6	NA	TRBJ2-5	TRBD1	CASSSFLDRVGETQYF	TGTGCCAGCAGCTCCTTTCTTGACAGGGTTGGGGAGACCCAGTACTTC
TRBV10-3	NA	TRBJ2-1	TRBD1	CAISTGTGGVNEQFF	TGTGCCATCAGCACCGGGACAGGTGGTGTCAATGAGCAGTTCTTC
TRBV4-2	few	TRBJ2-1	NA	CASSQAASRLSYNEQFF	TGTGCCAGCAGCCAAGCGGCTAGCCGGCTCTCCTACAATGAGCAGTTCTTC
TRBV5-4	NA	TRBJ2-1	TRBD2	CASSLTSGTYNEQFF	TGTGCCAGCAGCCTAACTAGCGGAACTTACAATGAGCAGTTCTTC
TRBV2	NA	TRBJ1-5	TRBD1	CASSDPGQGVNQPQHF	TGTGCCAGCAGTGACCCGGGACAGGGGGTGAATCAGCCCCAGCATTTT
TRBV6-5	NA	TRBJ2-5	NA	CASSYSNAVQETQYF	TGTGCCAGCAGTTACTCCAATGCAGTACAAGAGACCCAGTACTTC
TRBV7-7	once	TRBJ2-2	TRBD1	CASSRNADRTAGELFF	TGTGCTAGCAGCCGAAATGCGGACAGGACCGCCGGGGAGCTGTTTTTT
TRBV5-1	NA	TRBJ2-1	NA	CASSLARYNEQFF	TGCGCCAGCAGCTTGGCCAGGTACAATGAGCAGTTCTTC
TRBV5-1	once	TRBJ1-4	TRBD1	CASSTGQVGEKLFF	TGCGCCAGCAGCACCGGACAGGTGGGAGAAAAACTGTTTTTT
TRBV19	few	TRBJ1-6	TRBD1	CASSRGRGSPLHF	TGTGCCAGTAGCAGGGGGCGCGGTTCACCCCTCCACTTT
TRBV5-4	NA	TRBJ1-2	NA	CASSFPESFNYGYTF	TGTGCCAGCAGCTTCCCGGAGAGTTTTAACTATGGCTACACCTTC
TRBV7-8	NA	TRBJ2-1	NA	CASSPRGRGNEQFF	TGTGCCAGCAGCCCGAGGGGGCGGGGCAATGAGCAGTTCTTC
TRBV19	NA	TRBJ1-2	NA	CASSIPGGGYTF	TGTGCCAGTAGTATCCCCGGTGGTGGCTACACCTTC
TRBV5-4	once	TRBJ2-1	NA	CASSGGVAAYNEQFF	TGTGCCAGCAGCGGTGGAGTAGCGGCTTACAATGAGCAGTTCTTC
TRBV2	NA	TRBJ1-2	NA	CASRGLNYGYTF	TGTGCCAGCAGGGGACTTAACTATGGCTACACCTTC
TRBV30	NA	TRBJ2-2	TRBD1	CAWSGQGFGELFF	TGTGCCTGGAGTGGACAGGGGTTCGGGGAGCTGTTTTTT
TRBV3-1/TRBV3-2	NA	TRBJ2-2	TRBD2	CASSEELAAIVTGELFF	TGTGCCAGCAGCGAGGAGCTAGCGGCGATAGTCACCGGGGAGCTGTTTTTT
TRBV6-2/TRBV6-3	NA	TRBJ2-7	NA	CASSYGGASYEQYF	TGTGCCAGCAGTTATGGCGGGGCTAGCTACGAGCAGTACTTC
TRBV27	NA	TRBJ2-1	TRBD2	CASSGTGTSGRREQFF	TGTGCCAGCAGTGGAACCGGGACTAGCGGGAGACGTGAGCAGTTCTTC
TRBV5-5	few	TRBJ2-7	NA	CASSRGGASVHEQYF	TGTGCCAGCAGCCGAGGAGGGGCCTCCGTCCACGAGCAGTACTTC
TRBV2	NA	TRBJ2-2	NA	CASSDDSGAGELFF	TGTGCCAGCAGTGATGATTCGGGAGCCGGGGAGCTGTTTTTT
TRBV5-5	once	TRBJ1-5	TRBD1	CASSSTGTGQLQPQHF	TGTGCCAGCAGCTCCACCGGGACAGGCCAACTACAGCCCCAGCATTTT
TRBV4-1	NA	TRBJ2-2	TRBD1	CASSQPTGGGGGELFF	TGCGCCAGCAGCCAACCGACAGGGGGCGGTGGCGGGGAGCTGTTTTTT
TRBV12-3/TRBV12-4	NA	TRBJ2-1	NA	CASSLAHGEEFF	TGTGCCAGCAGTTTAGCTCACGGGGAGGAGTTCTTC
TRBV25-1	once	TRBJ2-7	TRBD1	CASSVGTGDYEQYF	TGTGCCAGCAGTGTCGGGACAGGGGACTACGAGCAGTACTTC